This T cell receptor (beta chain) was sequenced during a study of CXCR4 blockade with PD-1 therapy in pancreatic cancer. Study findings and constraints: Frequent tumor clones were encoded by many distinct rearrangements, suggesting shared antigens. Tumors were clonally expanded, mean 0.14 versus 0.05 in healthy blood.

V lost 6 bases to trimming and J lost 1 base, with 13 bases between them. Germline V CDR1 and CDR2: WSHSY, SAAADI. This CDR3 has 15 residues. As for this clone: Its matching antigen is unknown.

Data came from immunoSEQ multiplex PCR; TCRdb stores just in-frame clones and leaves some out. The table includes about 5,200 clones, 45% to 60% detected once. The sequence was collected from a human donor with pancreatic ductal adenocarcinoma. Sequencing used tumor tissue. This rearrangement joins TRBV10-2 to TRBJ1-3, with D tentatively TRBD1 (5 bases). Written as DNA, the CDR3 is TGCGCCAGCAGCCAGGGAGAGTGGTCTGGAAACACCATATATTTT. It codes for CASSQGEWSGNTIYF.